This T cell receptor beta chain was recovered during a study of blood T cell repertoires in COVID-19. This CDR3 is 16 amino acids long. Trimming left V 1 base short and J 0 bases short, with 7 bases between. Per germline, CDR1 MNHEY and CDR2 SVGAGI. Assay used: immunoSEQ multiplex PCR; TCRdb lists only in-frame clones, some missing. The table records roughly 200,000 clones, about 89% of them present only once. The sample taken for sequencing was peripheral blood. The rearrangement joins TRBV6-5 to TRBJ2-6; D is undetermined. The clonotype originates from a man aged 35 to 55 with acute or convalescent COVID-19. CDR3 region: CASSYFLSSGANVLTF. The CDR3 DNA follows: TGTGCCAGCAGTTACTTCTTGAGCTCTGGGGCCAACGTCCTGACTTTC.